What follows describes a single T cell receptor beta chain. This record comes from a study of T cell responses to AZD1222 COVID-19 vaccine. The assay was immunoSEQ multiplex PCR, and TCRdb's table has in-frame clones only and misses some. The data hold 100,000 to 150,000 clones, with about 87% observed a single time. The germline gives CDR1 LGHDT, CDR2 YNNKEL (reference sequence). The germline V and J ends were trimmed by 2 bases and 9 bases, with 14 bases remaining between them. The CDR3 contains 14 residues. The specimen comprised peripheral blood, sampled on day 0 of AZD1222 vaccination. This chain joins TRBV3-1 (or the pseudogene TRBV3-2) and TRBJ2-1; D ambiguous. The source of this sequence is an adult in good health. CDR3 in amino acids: CASSQPGPGGEQFF. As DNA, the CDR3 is TGTGCCAGCAGCCAACCAGGCCCGGGCGGTGAGCAGTTCTTC.